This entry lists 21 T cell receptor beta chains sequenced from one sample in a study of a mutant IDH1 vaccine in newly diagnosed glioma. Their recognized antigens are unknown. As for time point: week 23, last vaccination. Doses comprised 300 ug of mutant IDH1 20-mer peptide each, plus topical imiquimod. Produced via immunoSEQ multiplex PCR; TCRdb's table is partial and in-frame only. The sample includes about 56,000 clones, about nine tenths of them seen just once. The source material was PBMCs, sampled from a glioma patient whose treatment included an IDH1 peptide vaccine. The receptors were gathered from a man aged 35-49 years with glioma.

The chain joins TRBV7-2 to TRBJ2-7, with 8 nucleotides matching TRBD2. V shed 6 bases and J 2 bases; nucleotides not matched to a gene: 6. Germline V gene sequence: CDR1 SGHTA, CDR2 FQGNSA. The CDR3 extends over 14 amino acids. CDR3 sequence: CASSSLAGPYEQYF. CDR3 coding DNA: TGTGCCAGCAGTTCTCTAGCGGGCCCCTACGAGCAGTACTTC.

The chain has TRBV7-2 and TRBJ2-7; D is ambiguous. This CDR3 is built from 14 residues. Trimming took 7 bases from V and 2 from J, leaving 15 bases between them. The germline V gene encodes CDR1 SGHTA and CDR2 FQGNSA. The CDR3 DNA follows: TGTGCCAGCATCCAAGGGTTAGGACCCTACGAGCAGTACTTC. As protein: CASIQGLGPYEQYF. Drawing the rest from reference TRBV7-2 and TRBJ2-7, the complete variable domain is GAGVSQSPSNKVTEKGKDVELRCDPISGHTALYWYRQSLGQGLEFLIYFQGNSAPDKSGLPSDRFSAERTGGSVSTLTIQRTQQEDSAVYLCASIQGLGPYEQYFGPGTRLTVT.

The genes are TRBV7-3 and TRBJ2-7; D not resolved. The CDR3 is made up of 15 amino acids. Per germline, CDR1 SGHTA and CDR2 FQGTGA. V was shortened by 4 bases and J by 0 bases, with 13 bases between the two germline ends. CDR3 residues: CASSYRILLSYEQYF. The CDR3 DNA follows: TGTGCCAGCAGCTACCGTATCTTACTCTCCTACGAGCAGTACTTC.

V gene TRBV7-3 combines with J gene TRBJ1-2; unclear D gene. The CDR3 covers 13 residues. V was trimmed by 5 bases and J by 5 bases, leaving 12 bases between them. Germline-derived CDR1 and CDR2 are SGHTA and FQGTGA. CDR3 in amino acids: CASSPGQEYGYTF. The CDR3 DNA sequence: TGTGCCAGCAGCCCCGGCCAAGAATATGGCTACACCTTC.

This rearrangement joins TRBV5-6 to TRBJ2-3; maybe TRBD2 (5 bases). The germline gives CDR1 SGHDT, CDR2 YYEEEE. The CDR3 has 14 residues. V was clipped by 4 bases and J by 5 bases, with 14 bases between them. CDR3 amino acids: CASSVRGGGDTQYF. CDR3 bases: TGTGCCAGCAGCGTCCGAGGAGGCGGAGATACGCAGTATTTT.

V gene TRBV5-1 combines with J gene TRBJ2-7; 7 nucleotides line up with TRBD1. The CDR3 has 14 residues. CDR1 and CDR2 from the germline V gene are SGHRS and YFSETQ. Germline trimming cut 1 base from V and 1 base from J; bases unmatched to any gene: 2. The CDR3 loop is CASSLSTGSYEQYF. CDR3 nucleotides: TGCGCCAGCAGCTTGTCGACAGGGTCCTACGAGCAGTACTTC. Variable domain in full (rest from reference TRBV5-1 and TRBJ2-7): KAGVTQTPRYLIKTRGQQVTLSCSPISGHRSVSWYQQTPGQGLQFLFEYFSETQRNKGNFPGRFSGRQFSNSRSEMNVSTLELGDSALYLCASSLSTGSYEQYFGPGTRLTVT.

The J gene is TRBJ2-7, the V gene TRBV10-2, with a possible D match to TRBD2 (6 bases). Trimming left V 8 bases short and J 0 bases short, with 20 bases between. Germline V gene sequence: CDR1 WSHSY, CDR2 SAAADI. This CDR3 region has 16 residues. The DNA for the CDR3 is TGCGCCAGCTTAGCCTTGTTGGCCGGGAGCTCCTACGAGCAGTACTTC. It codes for CASLALLAGSSYEQYF.

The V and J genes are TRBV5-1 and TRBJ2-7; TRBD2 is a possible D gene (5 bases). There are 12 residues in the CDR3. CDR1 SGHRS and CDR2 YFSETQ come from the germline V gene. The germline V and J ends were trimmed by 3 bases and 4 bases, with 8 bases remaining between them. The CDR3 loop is CASSSGSYEQYF. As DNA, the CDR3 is TGCGCCAGCAGCTCGGGGTCATACGAGCAGTACTTC.

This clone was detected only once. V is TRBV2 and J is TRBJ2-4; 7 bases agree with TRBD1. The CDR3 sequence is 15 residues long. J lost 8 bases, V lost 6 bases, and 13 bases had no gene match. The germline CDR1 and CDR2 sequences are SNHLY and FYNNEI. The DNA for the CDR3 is TGTGCCAGCAGGGCGCTACAGGGGCGAGGGGACATTCAGTACTTC. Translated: CASRALQGRGDIQYF.

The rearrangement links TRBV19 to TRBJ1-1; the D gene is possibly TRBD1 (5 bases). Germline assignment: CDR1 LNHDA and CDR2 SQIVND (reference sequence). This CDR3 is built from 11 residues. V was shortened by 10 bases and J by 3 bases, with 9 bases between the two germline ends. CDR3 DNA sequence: TGTGCCATTCAGGGATACACTGAAGCTTTCTTT. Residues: CAIQGYTEAFF.

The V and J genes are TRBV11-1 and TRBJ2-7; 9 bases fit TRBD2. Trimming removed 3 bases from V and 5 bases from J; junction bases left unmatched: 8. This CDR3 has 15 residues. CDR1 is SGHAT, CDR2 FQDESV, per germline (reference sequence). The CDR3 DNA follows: TGTGCCAGCAGCTTGGTGGGCGGGAGGGCCGACGAGCAGTACTTC. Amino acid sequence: CASSLVGGRADEQYF.

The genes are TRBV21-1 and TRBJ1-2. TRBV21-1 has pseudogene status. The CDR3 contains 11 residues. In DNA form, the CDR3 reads TGTGCCAGCAGCAGGGACTATGGCTACACCTTC. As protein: CASSRDYGYTF.

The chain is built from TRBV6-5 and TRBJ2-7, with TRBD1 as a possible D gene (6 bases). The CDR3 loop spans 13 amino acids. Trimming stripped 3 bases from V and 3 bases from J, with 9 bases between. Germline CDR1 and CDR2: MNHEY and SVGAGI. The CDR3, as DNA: TGTGCCAGCAGTTATACAGGGAACTACGAGCAGTACTTC. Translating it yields CASSYTGNYEQYF.

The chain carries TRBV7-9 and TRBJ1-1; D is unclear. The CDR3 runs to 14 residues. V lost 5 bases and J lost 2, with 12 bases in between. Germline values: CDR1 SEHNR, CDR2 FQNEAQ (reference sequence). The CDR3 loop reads CASSVPWVNTEAFF. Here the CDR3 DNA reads TGTGCCAGCAGCGTACCGTGGGTAAACACTGAAGCTTTCTTT.

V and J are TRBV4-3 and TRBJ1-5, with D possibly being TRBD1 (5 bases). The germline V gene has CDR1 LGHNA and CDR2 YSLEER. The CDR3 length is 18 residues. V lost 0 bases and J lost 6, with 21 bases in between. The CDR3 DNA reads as TGCGCCAGCAGCCAAGATGTGAATCGGGGCGGTCAGGGTCAGCCCCAGCATTTT. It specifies CASSQDVNRGGQGQPQHF.

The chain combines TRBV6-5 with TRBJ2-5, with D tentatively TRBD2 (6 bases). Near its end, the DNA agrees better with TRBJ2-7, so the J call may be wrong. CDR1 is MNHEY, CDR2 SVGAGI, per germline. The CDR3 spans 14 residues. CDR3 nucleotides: TGTGCCAGCAGTCCCTGGACTACCTCCTACGAGCAGTACTTC. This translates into CASSPWTTSYEQYF.

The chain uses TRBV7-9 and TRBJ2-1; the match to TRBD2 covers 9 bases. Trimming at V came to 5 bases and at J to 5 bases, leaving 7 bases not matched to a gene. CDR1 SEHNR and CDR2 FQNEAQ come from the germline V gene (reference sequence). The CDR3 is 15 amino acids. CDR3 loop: CASSPRASGNNEQFF. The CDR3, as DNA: TGTGCCAGCAGCCCCAGGGCTAGCGGGAACAATGAGCAGTTCTTC.

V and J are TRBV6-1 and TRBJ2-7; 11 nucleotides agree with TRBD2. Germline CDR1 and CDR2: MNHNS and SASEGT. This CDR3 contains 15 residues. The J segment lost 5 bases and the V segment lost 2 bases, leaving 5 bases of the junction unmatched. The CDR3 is CASSEPTSGRNEQYF. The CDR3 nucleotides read TGTGCCAGCAGTGAACCTACTAGCGGGAGAAACGAGCAGTACTTC.

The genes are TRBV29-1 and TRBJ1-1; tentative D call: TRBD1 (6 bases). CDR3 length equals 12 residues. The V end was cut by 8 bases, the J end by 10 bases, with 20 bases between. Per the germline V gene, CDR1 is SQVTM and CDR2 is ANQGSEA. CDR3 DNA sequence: TGCAGCTATCAAGGAACGGGGGCTCGAGCTTTCTTT. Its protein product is CSYQGTGARAFF.

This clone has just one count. The CDR3 DNA reads TGTGCCAGCAGCCAAAGGAACAGGCGTAGCAATCAGCCCCAGCATTTT. This codes for CASSQRNRRSNQPQHF. The rearrangement joins TRBV16 to TRBJ1-5, with D maybe TRBD1 (5 bases). Looked up from germline, CDR1 is KGHSY and CDR2 is FQNENV. V lost 2 bases and J 0 bases, leaving 11 bases between the germline ends. This CDR3 has 16 residues.

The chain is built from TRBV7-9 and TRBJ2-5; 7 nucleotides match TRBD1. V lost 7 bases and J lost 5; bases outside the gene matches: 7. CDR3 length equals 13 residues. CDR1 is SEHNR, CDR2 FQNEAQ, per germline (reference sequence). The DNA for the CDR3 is TGTGCCAGCAAGGGGGCGGCCCGGGAGACCCAGTACTTC. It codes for CASKGAARETQYF. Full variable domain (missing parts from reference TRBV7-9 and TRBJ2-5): DTGVSQNPRHKITKRGQNVTFRCDPISEHNRLYWYRQTLGQGPEFLTYFQNEAQLEKSRLLSDRFSAERPKGSFSTLEIQRTEQGDSAMYLCASKGAARETQYFGPGTRLLVL.